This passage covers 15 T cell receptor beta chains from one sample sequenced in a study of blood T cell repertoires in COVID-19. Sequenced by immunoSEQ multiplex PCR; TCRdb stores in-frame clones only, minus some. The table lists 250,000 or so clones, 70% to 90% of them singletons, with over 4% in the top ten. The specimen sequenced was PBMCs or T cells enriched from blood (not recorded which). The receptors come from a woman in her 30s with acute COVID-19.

DNA of the CDR3: TGTGCCAGCTCACCGCGGAGTTCCCCCACCGGGGAGCTGTTTTTT. Residues: CASSPRSSPTGELFF. The rearrangement links TRBV18 to TRBJ2-2; D is ambiguous. Per germline, CDR1 KGHSH and CDR2 LQKENI. With 3 bases removed from V and 4 bases from J, the gap between germline ends came to 12 bases. This CDR3 is built from 15 residues.

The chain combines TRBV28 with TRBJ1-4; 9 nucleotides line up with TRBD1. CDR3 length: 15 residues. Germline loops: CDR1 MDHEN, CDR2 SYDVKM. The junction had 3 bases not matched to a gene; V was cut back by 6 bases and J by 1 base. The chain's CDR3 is CASSRDRVTNEKLFF. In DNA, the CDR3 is TGTGCCAGCAGCCGGGACAGGGTAACTAATGAAAAACTGTTTTTT.

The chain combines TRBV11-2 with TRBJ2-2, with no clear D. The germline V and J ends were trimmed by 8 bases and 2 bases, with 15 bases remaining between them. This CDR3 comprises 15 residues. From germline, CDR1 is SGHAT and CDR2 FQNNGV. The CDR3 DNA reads TGTGCCAGCGCACCCTCCGGGTTTAACACCGGGGAGCTGTTTTTT. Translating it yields CASAPSGFNTGELFF.

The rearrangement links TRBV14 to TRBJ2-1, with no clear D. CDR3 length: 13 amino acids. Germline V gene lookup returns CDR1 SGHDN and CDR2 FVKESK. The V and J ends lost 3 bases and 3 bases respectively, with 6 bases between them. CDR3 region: CASSQLVYNEQFF. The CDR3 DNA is TGTGCCAGCAGCCAGTTAGTCTACAATGAGCAGTTCTTC.

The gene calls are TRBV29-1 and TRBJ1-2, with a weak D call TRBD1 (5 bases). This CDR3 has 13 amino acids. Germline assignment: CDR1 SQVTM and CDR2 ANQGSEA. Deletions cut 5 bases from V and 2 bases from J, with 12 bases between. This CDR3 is CSVFHRQNYGYTF. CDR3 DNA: TGCAGCGTTTTTCACAGACAGAACTATGGCTACACCTTC.

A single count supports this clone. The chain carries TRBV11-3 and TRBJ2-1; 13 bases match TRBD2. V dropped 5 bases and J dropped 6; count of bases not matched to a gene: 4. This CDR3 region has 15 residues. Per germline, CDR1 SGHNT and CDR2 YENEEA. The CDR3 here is CASSQGLAGSNEQFF. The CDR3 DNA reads TGTGCCAGCAGCCAGGGACTAGCGGGAAGCAATGAGCAGTTCTTC.

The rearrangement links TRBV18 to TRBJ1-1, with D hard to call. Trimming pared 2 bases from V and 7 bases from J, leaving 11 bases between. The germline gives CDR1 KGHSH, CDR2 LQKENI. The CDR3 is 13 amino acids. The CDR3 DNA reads TGTGCCAGCTCACCAGGCAGGTTGGTTGAAGCTTTCTTT. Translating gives CASSPGRLVEAFF. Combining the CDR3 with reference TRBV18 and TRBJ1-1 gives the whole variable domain NAGVMQNPRHLVRRRGQEARLRCSPMKGHSHVYWYRQLPEEGLKFMVYLQKENIIDESGMPKERFSAEFPKEGPSILRIQQVVRGDSAAYFCASSPGRLVEAFFGQGTRLTVV.

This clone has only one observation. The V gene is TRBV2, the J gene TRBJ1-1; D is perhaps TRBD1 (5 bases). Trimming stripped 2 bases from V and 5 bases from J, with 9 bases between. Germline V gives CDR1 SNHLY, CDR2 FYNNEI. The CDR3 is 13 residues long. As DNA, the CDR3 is TGTGCCAGCAGTGAACGGGGGAATACTGAAGCTTTCTTT. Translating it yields CASSERGNTEAFF.

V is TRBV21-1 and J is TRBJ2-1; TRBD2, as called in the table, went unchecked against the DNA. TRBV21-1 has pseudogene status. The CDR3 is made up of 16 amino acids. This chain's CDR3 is CASSKSSGTIYNEQFF. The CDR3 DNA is TGTGCCAGCAGCAAATCTAGCGGGACCATCTACAATGAGCAGTTCTTC.

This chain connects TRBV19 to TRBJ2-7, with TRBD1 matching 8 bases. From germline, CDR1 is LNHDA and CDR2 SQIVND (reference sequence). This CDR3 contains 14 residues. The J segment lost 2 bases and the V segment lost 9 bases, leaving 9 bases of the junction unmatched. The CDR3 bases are TGTGCCAGCGGGGGCGGGACAGGAGCCTACGAGCAGTACTTC. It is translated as CASGGGTGAYEQYF.

This CDR3 is CATSDELAGGPSGELFF. The CDR3 coding sequence is TGTGCCACCAGTGACGAACTAGCGGGAGGGCCCTCCGGGGAGCTGTTTTTT. V gene TRBV24-1 combines with J gene TRBJ2-2; TRBD2 aligns across 13 bases. V lost 4 bases and J lost 6; bases outside the gene matches: 7. CDR3 length: 17 residues. The germline gives CDR1 KGHDR, CDR2 SFDVKD.

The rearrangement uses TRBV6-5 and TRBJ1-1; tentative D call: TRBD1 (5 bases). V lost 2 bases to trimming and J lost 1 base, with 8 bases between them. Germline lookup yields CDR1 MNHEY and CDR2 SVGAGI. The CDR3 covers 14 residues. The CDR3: CASSYVGQNTEAFF. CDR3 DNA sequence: TGTGCCAGCAGTTACGTGGGGCAGAACACTGAAGCTTTCTTT.

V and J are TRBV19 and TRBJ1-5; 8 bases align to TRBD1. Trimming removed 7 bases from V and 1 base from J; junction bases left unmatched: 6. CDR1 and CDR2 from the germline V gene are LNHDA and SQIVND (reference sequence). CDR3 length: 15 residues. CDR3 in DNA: TGTGCCAGTACGACAGGGGTCGTAAGCAATCAGCCCCAGCATTTT. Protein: CASTTGVVSNQPQHF.

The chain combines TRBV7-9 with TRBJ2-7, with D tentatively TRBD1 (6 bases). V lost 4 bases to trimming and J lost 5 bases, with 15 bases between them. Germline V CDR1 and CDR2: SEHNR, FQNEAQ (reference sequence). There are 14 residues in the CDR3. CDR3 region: CASSSTGNEHEQYF. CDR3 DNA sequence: TGTGCCAGCAGCTCTACAGGGAATGAACACGAGCAGTACTTC. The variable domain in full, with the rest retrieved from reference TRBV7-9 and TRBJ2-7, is DTGVSQNPRHKITKRGQNVTFRCDPISEHNRLYWYRQTLGQGPEFLTYFQNEAQLEKSRLLSDRFSAERPKGSFSTLEIQRTEQGDSAMYLCASSSTGNEHEQYFGPGTRLTVT.

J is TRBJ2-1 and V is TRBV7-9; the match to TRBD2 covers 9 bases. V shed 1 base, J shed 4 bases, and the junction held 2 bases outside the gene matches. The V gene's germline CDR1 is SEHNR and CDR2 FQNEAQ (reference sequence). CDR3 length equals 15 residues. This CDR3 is CASSLGSGGYNEQFF. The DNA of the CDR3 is TGTGCCAGCAGCTTAGGGAGCGGGGGGTACAATGAGCAGTTCTTC.